This T cell receptor beta chain was obtained from a study of T cell responses to AZD1222 COVID-19 vaccine. Findings and caveats of the study: A reported finding is that nearly half of spike-specific TCRs target unmutated variant regions. Only a handful of individuals given AZD1222 were seropositive at baseline. The peak T cell response came first, and repertoires were sampled only after it.

Clones were read by immunoSEQ multiplex PCR, and TCRdb kept only the in-frame ones, dropping some. The data contain about 92,000 clones, roughly nine tenths of them singletons. Details on this clone: Its target is unknown.

Trimming shortened V by 4 bases and J by 3 bases, and 20 bases separated the two germline ends. Germline lookup yields CDR1 SGHDT and CDR2 YYEEEE. There are 17 residues in the CDR3. This sequence was found in an adult in good health. The chain employs TRBV5-6 and TRBJ2-1; D possibly corresponds to TRBD1 (6 bases). The sample consisted of peripheral blood, taken on day 0 of AZD1222 vaccination. This CDR3 reads CASSPTTQGPGYNEQFF. In DNA, the CDR3 is TGTGCCAGCAGCCCAACAACCCAGGGGCCCGGCTACAATGAGCAGTTCTTC.